Given below is one T cell receptor (beta chain) in context. The target antigen is unknown. This specimen belongs to a study of cytomegalovirus exposure and HLA in healthy donors. Study-level information: Inside one of the first data releases sat around 85 million unique TCRs taken from HLA-typed donors. Study-wide results and caveats: Within a later analysis, the majority of CMV-associated TCR beta chains appeared HLA-restricted. For most subjects, TCR beta sequences were reported to predict HLA-A and HLA-B alleles with accuracy.

Primers included in the PCR were 60 Vbeta and 13 Jbeta primers. The method was immunoSEQ multiplex PCR; TCRdb's version includes in-frame clones alone and lacks a portion of them. This repertoire includes 45,000 to 50,000 clones. Unmatched junction bases numbered 5, after V lost 5 bases and J lost 7 bases. The length of the CDR3 is 14 residues. Germline V gives CDR1 LNHDA, CDR2 SQIVND (reference sequence). The receptor comes from a male donor in good health and CMV-seronegative. This chain uses TRBV19 with TRBJ2-1; 10 bases align to TRBD1. Sequenced input: PBMCs. The CDR3 region has the DNA TGTGCCAGTAGTCTGGGACAGGGGAGGAATGAGCAGTTCTTC. Amino acids: CASSLGQGRNEQFF.